This TCR beta chain was recorded in a study of cytomegalovirus exposure and HLA in healthy donors. PCR used 60 Vbeta primers and 13 Jbeta primers. The data were produced by immunoSEQ multiplex PCR, yet TCRdb's version contains in-frame clones alone and is incomplete. The sample shows about 100,000 clones, 80% of them seen only once. Germline V gene lookup returns CDR1 PRHDT and CDR2 FYEKMQ (reference sequence). The CDR3 sequence is 16 residues long. The trim removed 6 bases at V and 4 bases at J, leaving 8 bases unmatched. The origin of this receptor is a man aged 25-45 years in good health and CMV-seronegative. The V gene is TRBV13, the J gene TRBJ2-3; 12 positions agree with TRBD2. The sequenced material came from PBMCs. The CDR3 region is CASRRLAGGLSDTQYF. DNA of the CDR3: TGTGCCAGCAGGCGGCTAGCGGGGGGGCTCTCAGATACGCAGTATTTT.